The sequence of this TCR beta chain was determined in a study of T cells in Graves' hyperthyroidism and ophthalmopathy. Study-level background: Any treatment followed the collection of peripheral blood at initial diagnosis.

No progression to ophthalmopathy during 18 months of follow-up defined stable disease. Hyperthyroidism, newly diagnosed and lasting under 2 months, affected patients aged 18 to 65. The study left out patients who had uncontrolled infection, other autoimmune disease, pregnancy or lactation. The V gene lost 4 bases and the J gene lost 1 base, with 15 bases spanning the gap. Germline CDR1 is SQVTM and CDR2 is ANQGSEA. The CDR3 extends over 15 amino acids. This clonotype has more than one count but fewer than ten. RNA transcripts gave rise to amplified TCR beta CDR3 regions. TCR CDR3 underwent first-round RT-PCR with the HTBI primer set. TCRdb re-called the multiplex PCR reads through MiXCR, storing one row per CDR3 protein. The repertoire holds hundreds of thousands of distinct CDR3 sequences, around 25% seen once, with 73% in the top ten.

This clonotype originated in a man aged 45-60 years with Graves' hyperthyroidism. The sequenced material came from blood. The gene calls are TRBV29-1 and TRBJ2-3; possible D gene TRBD2, 6 bases. In DNA, the CDR3 is TGCAGCGTTGGGTTGCGGGATCGTGGCACAGATACGCAGTATTTT. This translates into CSVGLRDRGTDTQYF.